This entry lists 8 T cell receptor beta chains sequenced from one sample in a study of early T cells in non-severe SARS-CoV-2 infection. TCRdb redid the calling of the 5' RACE reads with MiXCR, one entry per CDR3 protein. Here the sample spans tens of thousands of distinct CDR3 sequences, around 13% being singletons. Sequenced input: whole blood. These receptors all come from an adult who was a healthcare worker with PCR-confirmed SARS-CoV-2 infection or an uninfected control (not recorded which).

This clonotype was seen at least ten times. This sequence joins TRBV7-6 and TRBJ2-1, with 8 bases matching TRBD1. V dropped 4 bases and J dropped 1; count of bases not matched to a gene: 3. The CDR3 runs to 15 residues. Germline loops: CDR1 SGHVS, CDR2 FNYEAQ. The CDR3 DNA reads TGTGCCAGCAGCTACCGGACAGGGTCCTACAATGAGCAGTTCTTC. This gives the protein CASSYRTGSYNEQFF.

This clonotype has a count of ten or more. The V and J genes are TRBV7-8 and TRBJ2-7, with a possible D match to TRBD2 (5 bases). The ends were cut back, 5 bases at V and 0 bases at J, with 8 bases in the middle. Germline V CDR1 and CDR2: SGHVS, FQNEAQ. The CDR3 is 13 residues long. The CDR3 protein is CASSVGDSYEQYF. The CDR3 DNA follows: TGTGCCAGCAGCGTCGGGGACTCCTACGAGCAGTACTTC.

Many counts were recorded for this clonotype. This CDR3 is CASSPGGQETQYF. The CDR3 region has the DNA TGTGCCAGTAGCCCGGGGGGGCAAGAGACCCAGTACTTC. This chain joins TRBV19 and TRBJ2-5; TRBD2 matches at 8 bases. Per germline, CDR1 LNHDA and CDR2 SQIVND (reference sequence). Trimming removed 6 bases from V and 2 bases from J; junction bases left unmatched: 2. The CDR3 is 13 residues long.

As regards this clonotype: With a much larger clone just one base away, this may be a read error. The chain couples TRBV4-3 to TRBJ1-6; D is undetermined. This CDR3 is built from 14 residues. CDR1 LGHNA and CDR2 YSLEER come from the germline V gene. The CDR3 here is CANSQARDNSPLHF. The CDR3 DNA follows: TGCGCCAACAGCCAAGCTAGGGATAATTCACCCCTCCACTTT.

CDR3 nucleotides: TGTGCCAGCAGTTACGGGGGGTCCCAAGAGACCCAGTACTTC. It encodes CASSYGGSQETQYF. This rearrangement joins TRBV6-5 to TRBJ2-5; perhaps TRBD2 as D (6 bases). The CDR3 spans 14 residues. V was trimmed by 2 bases and J by 1 base, leaving 8 bases between them. The germline V gene encodes CDR1 MNHEY and CDR2 SVGAGI.

This clonotype was counted at least ten times. V is TRBV21-1 and J is TRBJ1-2; the table's D gene call, TRBD1, was not cross checked with the DNA. TRBV21-1 has pseudogene status. CDR3 length: 15 amino acids. Written as DNA, the CDR3 is TGTGCCAGCAGCGCATGCGACAGGGCTGACTATGGCTACACCTTC. It encodes CASSACDRADYGYTF.

This clonotype has at least ten counts. This chain uses TRBV6-1 with TRBJ1-5; D is undetermined. Per germline, CDR1 MNHNS and CDR2 SASEGT. V was shortened by 6 bases and J by 6 bases, with 15 bases between the two germline ends. The CDR3 contains 14 residues. CDR3 DNA: TGTGCCAGCAGCAACCTAGGTAAAGGTCAGCCCCAGCATTTT. It encodes CASSNLGKGQPQHF.

This clonotype has ten or more counts. The rearrangement joins TRBV7-6 to TRBJ2-2; 9 bases align to TRBD1. Germline assignment: CDR1 SGHVS and CDR2 FNYEAQ. The CDR3 has 15 residues. V dropped 5 bases and J dropped 4; count of bases not matched to a gene: 5. The DNA for the CDR3 is TGTGCCAGCAGCATGGGACAGGGTGGCACCGGGGAGCTGTTTTTT. It is translated as CASSMGQGGTGELFF.